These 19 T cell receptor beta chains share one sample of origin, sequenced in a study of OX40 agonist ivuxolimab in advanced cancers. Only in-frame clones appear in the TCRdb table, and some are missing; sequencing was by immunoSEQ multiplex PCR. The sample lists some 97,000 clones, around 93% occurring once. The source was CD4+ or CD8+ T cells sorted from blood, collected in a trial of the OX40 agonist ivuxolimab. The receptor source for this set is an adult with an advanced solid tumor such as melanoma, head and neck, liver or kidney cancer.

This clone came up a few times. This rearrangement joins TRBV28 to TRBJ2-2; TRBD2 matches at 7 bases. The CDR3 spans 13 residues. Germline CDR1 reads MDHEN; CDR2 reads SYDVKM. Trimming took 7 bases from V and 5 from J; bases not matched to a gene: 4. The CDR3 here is CASTSGGTGELFF. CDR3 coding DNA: TGTGCCAGCACTTCGGGAGGTACCGGGGAGCTGTTTTTT.

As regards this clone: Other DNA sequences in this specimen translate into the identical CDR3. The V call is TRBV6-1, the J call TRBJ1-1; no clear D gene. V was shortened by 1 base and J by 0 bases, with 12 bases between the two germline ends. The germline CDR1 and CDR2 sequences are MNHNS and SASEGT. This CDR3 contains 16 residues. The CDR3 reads CASSEETVVLNTEAFF. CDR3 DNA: TGTGCCAGCAGTGAAGAAACTGTAGTTCTGAACACTGAAGCTTTCTTT.

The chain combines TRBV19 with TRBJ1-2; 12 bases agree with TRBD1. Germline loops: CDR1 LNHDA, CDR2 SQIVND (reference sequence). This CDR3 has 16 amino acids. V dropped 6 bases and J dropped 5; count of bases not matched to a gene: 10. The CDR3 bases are TGTGCCAGTAGAGGGGCCGGGACAGGGGGCCTTTATGGCTACACCTTC. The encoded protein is CASRGAGTGGLYGYTF. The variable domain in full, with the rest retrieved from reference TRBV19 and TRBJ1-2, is DGGITQSPKYLFRKEGQNVTLSCEQNLNHDAMYWYRQDPGQGLRLIYYSQIVNDFQKGDIAEGYSVSREKKESFPLTVTSAQKNPTAFYLCASRGAGTGGLYGYTFGSGTRLTVV.

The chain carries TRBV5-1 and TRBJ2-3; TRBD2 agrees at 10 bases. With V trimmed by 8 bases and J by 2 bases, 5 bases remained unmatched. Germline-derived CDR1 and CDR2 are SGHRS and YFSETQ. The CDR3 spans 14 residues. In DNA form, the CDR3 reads TGCGCCAGTTCCACTAGCGGGACCACAGATACGCAGTATTTT. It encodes CASSTSGTTDTQYF.

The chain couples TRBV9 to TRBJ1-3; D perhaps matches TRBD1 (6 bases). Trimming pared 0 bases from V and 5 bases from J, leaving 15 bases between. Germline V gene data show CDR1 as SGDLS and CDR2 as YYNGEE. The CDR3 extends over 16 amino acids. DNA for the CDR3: TGTGCCAGCAGCGTAGTGAGTGGGGGCGGACGAAACACCATATATTTT. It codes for CASSVVSGGGRNTIYF.

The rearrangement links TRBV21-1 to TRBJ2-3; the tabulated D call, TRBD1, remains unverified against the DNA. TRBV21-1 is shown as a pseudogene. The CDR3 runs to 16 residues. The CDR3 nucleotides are TGTGCCAGCAGCAAGTGGACAGGGTTGCGAGCAGATACGCAGTATTTT. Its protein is CASSKWTGLRADTQYF.

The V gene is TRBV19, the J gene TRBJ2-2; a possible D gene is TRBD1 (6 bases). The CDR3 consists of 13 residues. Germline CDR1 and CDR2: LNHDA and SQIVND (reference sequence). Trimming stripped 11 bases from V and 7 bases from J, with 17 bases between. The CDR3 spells CAARGGWVGELFF. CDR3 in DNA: TGTGCCGCCCGAGGGGGATGGGTCGGGGAGCTGTTTTTT.

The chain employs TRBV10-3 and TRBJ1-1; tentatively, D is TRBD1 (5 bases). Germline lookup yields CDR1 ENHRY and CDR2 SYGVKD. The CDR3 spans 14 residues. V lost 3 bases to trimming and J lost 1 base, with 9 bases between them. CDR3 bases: TGTGCCATCAGTGAAGGACACACGAACACTGAAGCTTTCTTT. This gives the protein CAISEGHTNTEAFF.

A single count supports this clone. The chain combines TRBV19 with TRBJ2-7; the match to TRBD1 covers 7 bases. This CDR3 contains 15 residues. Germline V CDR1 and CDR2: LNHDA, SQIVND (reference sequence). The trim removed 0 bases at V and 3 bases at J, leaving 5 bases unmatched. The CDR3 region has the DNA TGTGCCAGTAGTATAGATCCCAGGGGGAACTACGAGCAGTACTTC. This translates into CASSIDPRGNYEQYF.

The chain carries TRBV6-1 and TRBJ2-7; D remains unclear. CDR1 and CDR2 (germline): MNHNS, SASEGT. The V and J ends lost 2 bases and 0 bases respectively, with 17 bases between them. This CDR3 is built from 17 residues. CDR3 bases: TGTGCCAGCAGTGAAAAGGCCGAGACTTTCAGCTCCTACGAGCAGTACTTC. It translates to CASSEKAETFSSYEQYF.

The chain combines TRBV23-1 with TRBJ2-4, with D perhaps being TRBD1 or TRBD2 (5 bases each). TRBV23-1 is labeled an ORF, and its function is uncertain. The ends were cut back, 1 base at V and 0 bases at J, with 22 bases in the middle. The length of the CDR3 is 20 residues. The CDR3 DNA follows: TGCGCCAGCAGTCAATACCTCAGACTAAACATAGGACAAGCCAAAAACATTCAGTACTTC. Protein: CASSQYLRLNIGQAKNIQYF.

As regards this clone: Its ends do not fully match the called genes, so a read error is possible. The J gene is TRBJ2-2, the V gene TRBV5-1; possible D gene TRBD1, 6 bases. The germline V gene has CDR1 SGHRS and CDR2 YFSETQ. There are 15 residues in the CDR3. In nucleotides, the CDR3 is TGCGCCAGCAGATTGGACAGCTGGTTCACCGGGGAGCTGTTTTTT. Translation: CASRLDSWFTGELFF.

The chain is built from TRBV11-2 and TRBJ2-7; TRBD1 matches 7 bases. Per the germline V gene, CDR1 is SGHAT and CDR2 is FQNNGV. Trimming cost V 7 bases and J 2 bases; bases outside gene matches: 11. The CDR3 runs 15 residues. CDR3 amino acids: CASKPLRGSTYEQYF. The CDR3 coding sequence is TGTGCCAGCAAACCCCTCAGGGGGAGTACCTACGAGCAGTACTTC.

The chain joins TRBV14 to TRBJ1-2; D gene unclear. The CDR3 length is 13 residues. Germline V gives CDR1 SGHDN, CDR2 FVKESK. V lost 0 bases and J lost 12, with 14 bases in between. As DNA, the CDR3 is TGTGCCAGCAGCCAAGATCTGGGCCGAGGGAACACCTTC. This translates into CASSQDLGRGNTF.

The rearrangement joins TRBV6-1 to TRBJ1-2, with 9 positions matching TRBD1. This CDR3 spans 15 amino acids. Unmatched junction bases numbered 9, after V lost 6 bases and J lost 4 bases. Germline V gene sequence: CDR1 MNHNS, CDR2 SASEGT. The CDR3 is CASSRDRARSYGYTF. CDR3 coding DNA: TGTGCCAGCAGCCGGGACAGGGCTCGGAGCTATGGCTACACCTTC.

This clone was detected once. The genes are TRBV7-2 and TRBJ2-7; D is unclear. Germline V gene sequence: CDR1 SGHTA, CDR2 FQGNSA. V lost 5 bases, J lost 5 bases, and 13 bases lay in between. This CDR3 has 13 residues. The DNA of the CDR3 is TGTGCCAGCAGCCCTTCAAACGAGGACGAGCAGTACTTC. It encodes CASSPSNEDEQYF.

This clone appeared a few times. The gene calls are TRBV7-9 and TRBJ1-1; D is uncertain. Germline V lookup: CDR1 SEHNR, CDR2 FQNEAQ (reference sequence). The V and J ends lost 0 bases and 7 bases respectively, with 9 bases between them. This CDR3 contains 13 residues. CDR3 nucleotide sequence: TGTGCCAGCAGCTTAGCCGGCGGGAATGAAGCTTTCTTT. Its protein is CASSLAGGNEAFF. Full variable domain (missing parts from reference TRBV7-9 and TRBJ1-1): DTGVSQNPRHKITKRGQNVTFRCDPISEHNRLYWYRQTLGQGPEFLTYFQNEAQLEKSRLLSDRFSAERPKGSFSTLEIQRTEQGDSAMYLCASSLAGGNEAFFGQGTRLTVV.

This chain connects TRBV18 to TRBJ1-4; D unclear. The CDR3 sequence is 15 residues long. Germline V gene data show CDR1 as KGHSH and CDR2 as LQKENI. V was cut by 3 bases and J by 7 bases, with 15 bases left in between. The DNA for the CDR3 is TGTGCCAGCTCACCCACCATGAAACAGAGTGAAAAACTGTTTTTT. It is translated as CASSPTMKQSEKLFF.

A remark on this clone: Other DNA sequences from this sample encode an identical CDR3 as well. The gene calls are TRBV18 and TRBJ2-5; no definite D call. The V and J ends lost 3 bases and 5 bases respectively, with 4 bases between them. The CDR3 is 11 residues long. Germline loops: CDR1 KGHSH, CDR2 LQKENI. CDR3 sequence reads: CASSPGETQYF. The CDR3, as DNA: TGTGCCAGCTCACCGGGGGAGACCCAGTACTTC.